The 8 T cell receptor beta chains given below trace back to one sample, sequenced in a study of cytomegalovirus exposure and HLA in healthy donors. This PCR relied on a set of 60 Vbeta primers and 13 Jbeta primers. Sequenced by immunoSEQ multiplex PCR; TCRdb stores in-frame clones only, minus some. The table for this sample gives about 38,000 clones. What was sequenced was PBMCs. The receptors derive from a man in his forties or fifties in good health and CMV-seropositive.

V is TRBV27 and J is TRBJ1-4; no clear D. Deletions cut 1 base from V and 0 bases from J, with 9 bases between. This CDR3 comprises 16 residues. The germline gives CDR1 MNHEY, CDR2 SMNVEV (reference sequence). As DNA, the CDR3 is TGTGCCAGCAGTTTATTCCAGTTTGCAACTAATGAAAAACTGTTTTTT. Residues: CASSLFQFATNEKLFF.

The chain employs TRBV5-4 and TRBJ2-5, with D maybe TRBD2 (6 bases). The germline CDR1 and CDR2 sequences are SGHNT and YYREEE (reference sequence). Trimming took off 2 bases at V and 5 bases at J, with 10 bases between the two ends. There are 13 residues in the CDR3. CDR3 DNA sequence: TGTGCCAGCAGCTTACAAGGGAGGGAGACCCAGTACTTC. It translates to CASSLQGRETQYF. The whole variable domain, filled in from reference TRBV5-4 and TRBJ2-5, reads ETGVTQSPTHLIKTRGQQVTLRCSSQSGHNTVSWYQQALGQGPQFIFQYYREEENGRGNFPPRFSGLQFPNYSSELNVNALELDDSALYLCASSLQGRETQYFGPGTRLLVL.

This sequence joins TRBV7-9 and TRBJ2-2; 10 nucleotides line up with TRBD2. Per germline, CDR1 SEHNR and CDR2 FQNEAQ (reference sequence). The CDR3 contains 18 residues. Trimming took 7 bases from V and 5 from J; bases not matched to a gene: 16. The CDR3 DNA sequence: TGTGCCAGCACCCCCGGCGTCGTAGCGGGAGGATTGACCGGGGAGCTGTTTTTT. Amino acids: CASTPGVVAGGLTGELFF.

This chain uses TRBV30 with TRBJ2-7; maybe TRBD2 (5 bases). This CDR3 spans 15 amino acids. V was pared by 0 bases and J by 2 bases, with 14 bases between. Germline loops: CDR1 GTSNPN, CDR2 SVGIG (reference sequence). Here the CDR3 reads CAWSVHAGFPYEQYF. CDR3 bases: TGTGCCTGGAGTGTACATGCGGGTTTCCCCTACGAGCAGTACTTC.

J is TRBJ1-1 and V is TRBV20-1; D call uncertain. The V gene lost 6 bases and the J gene lost 5 bases, with 10 bases spanning the gap. The CDR3 spans 11 residues. The germline CDR1 and CDR2 sequences are DFQATT and SNEGSKA (reference sequence). The CDR3 sequence is CSASKRTEAFF. CDR3 sequence (DNA): TGCAGTGCCTCTAAGAGGACTGAAGCTTTCTTT.

This chain connects TRBV30 to TRBJ2-3; D not certain. The germline CDR1 and CDR2 sequences are GTSNPN and SVGIG (reference sequence). The CDR3 covers 15 residues. The V end was cut by 5 bases, the J end by 2 bases, with 17 bases between. For the CDR3, the DNA is TGTGCCTGGGGCCACTGGCGGAGCTCCACAGATACGCAGTATTTT. It yields the protein CAWGHWRSSTDTQYF.

V usage is TRBV29-1 and J usage is TRBJ2-1, with 10 bases fitting TRBD1. The CDR3 has 14 residues. Germline V gene data show CDR1 as SQVTM and CDR2 as ANQGSEA. Trimming removed 7 bases from V and 9 bases from J; junction bases left unmatched: 12. CDR3 sequence: CSASKGQGFSEQFF. For the CDR3, the DNA is TGCAGCGCTTCTAAGGGACAGGGGTTCAGTGAGCAGTTCTTC.

The chain's CDR3 is CASSSREPSTDTQYF. CDR3 DNA sequence: TGTGCCAGCAGTTCCCGGGAGCCGAGCACAGATACGCAGTATTTT. The chain recombines TRBV27 with TRBJ2-3; maybe TRBD2 (6 bases). V was cut by 4 bases and J by 0 bases, with 11 bases left in between. The CDR3 contains 15 residues. Germline assignment: CDR1 MNHEY and CDR2 SMNVEV (reference sequence).